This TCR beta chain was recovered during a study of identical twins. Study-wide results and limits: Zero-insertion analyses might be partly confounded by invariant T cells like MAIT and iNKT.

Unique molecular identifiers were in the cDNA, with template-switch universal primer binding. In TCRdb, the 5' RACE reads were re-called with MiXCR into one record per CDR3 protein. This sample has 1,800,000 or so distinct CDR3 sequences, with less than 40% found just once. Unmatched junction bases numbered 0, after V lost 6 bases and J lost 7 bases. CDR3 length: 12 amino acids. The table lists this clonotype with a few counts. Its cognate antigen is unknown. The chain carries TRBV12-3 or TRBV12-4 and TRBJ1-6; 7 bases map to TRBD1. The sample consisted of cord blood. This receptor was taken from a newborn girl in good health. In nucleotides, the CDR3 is TGTGCCAGCAGGGGACAGAATTCACCCCTCCACTTT. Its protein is CASRGQNSPLHF.